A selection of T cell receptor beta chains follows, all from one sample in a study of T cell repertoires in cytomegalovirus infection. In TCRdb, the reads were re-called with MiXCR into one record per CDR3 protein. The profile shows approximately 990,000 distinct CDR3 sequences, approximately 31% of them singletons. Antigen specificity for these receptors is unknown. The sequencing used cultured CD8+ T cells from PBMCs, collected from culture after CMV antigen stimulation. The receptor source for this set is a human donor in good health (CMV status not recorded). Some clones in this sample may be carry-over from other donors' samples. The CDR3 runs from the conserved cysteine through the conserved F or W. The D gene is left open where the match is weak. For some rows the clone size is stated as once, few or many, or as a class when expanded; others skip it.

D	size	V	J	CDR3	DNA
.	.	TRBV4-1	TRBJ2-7	CASSHRDRSSYEQYF	TGCGCCAGCAGCCACCGGGACCGAAGCTCCTACGAGCAGTACTTC
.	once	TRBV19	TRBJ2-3	CAGSASWGSYTDTQYF	TGTGCCGGTAGTGCCTCCTGGGGTAGCTACACAGATACGCAGTATTTT
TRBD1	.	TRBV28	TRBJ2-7	CASSPWTGNPYEQYF	TGTGCCAGCAGTCCCTGGACAGGGAACCCCTACGAGCAGTACTTC
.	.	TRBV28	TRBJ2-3	CAIQGRRNTQYF	TGTGCCATTCAGGGTCGGCGTAATACGCAGTATTTT
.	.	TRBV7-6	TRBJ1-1	CASTHGGPTEAFF	TGTGCCAGCACCCACGGGGGACCCACTGAAGCTTTCTTT
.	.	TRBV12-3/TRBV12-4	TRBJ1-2	CASSFGGPGTF	TGTGCCAGCAGTTTTGGGGGGCCGGGGACCTTC
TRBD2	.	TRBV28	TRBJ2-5	CASSSPLAGGETQYF	TGTGCCAGCAGTTCACCCTTAGCGGGGGGAGAGACCCAGTACTTC
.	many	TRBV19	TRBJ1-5	CASSILMKTQPQHF	TGTGCCAGTAGTATTTTAATGAAAACTCAGCCCCAGCATTTT
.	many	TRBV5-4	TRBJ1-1	CASSLATGGVTEAFF	TGTGCCAGCAGCTTGGCCACGGGAGGGGTTACTGAAGCTTTCTTT
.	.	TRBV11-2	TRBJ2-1	CASSLARQEPPYNEQFF	TGTGCCAGCAGCTTAGCTAGACAGGAACCGCCCTACAATGAGCAGTTCTTC
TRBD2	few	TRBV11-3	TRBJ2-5	CASSLRSSGGGETQYF	TGTGCCAGCAGCTTGAGATCTAGCGGGGGTGGAGAGACCCAGTACTTC
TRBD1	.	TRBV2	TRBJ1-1	CASSRDSRDNTEAFF	TGTGCCAGCAGTAGGGACAGTCGAGATAACACTGAAGCTTTCTTT
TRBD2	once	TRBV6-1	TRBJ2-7	CASSPLGLAPYEQYF	TGTGCCAGCAGCCCCCTCGGACTAGCTCCCTACGAGCAGTACTTC
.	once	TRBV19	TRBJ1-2	CASSIAAAANYGYTF	TGTGCCAGTAGTATTGCTGCAGCTGCTAACTATGGCTACACCTTC
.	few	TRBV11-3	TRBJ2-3	CASAGGDPRTDTQYF	TGTGCCAGCGCCGGAGGGGACCCTCGTACAGATACGCAGTATTTT
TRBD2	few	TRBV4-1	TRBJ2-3	CASSQDPSGGFQTDTQYF	TGCGCCAGCAGCCAAGATCCCAGCGGGGGGTTTCAAACAGATACGCAGTATTTT
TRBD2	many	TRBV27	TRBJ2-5	CASSRGLARGGETQYF	TGTGCCAGCAGTCGGGGACTAGCGCGGGGGGGAGAGACCCAGTACTTC
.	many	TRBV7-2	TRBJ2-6	CASSPWGGRSSGANVLTF	TGTGCCAGCAGCCCTTGGGGGGGCAGATCCTCTGGGGCCAACGTCCTGACTTTC
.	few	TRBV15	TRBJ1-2	CATSPGTFRHGYTF	TGTGCCACCAGCCCGGGGACCTTTAGGCATGGCTACACCTTC
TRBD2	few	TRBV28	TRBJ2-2	CASSSPFISGGAGELFF	TGTGCCAGCAGTTCCCCCTTTATTAGCGGGGGGGCCGGGGAGCTGTTTTTT
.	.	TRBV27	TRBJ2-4	CASSLLGGGKNIQYF	TGTGCCAGCAGTTTATTGGGGGGTGGGAAAAACATTCAGTACTTC
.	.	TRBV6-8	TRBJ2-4	CASSSSTSGGSKNIQYF	.
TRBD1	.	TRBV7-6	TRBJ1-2	CASRGDRVNYGYTF	TGTGCCAGCAGGGGGGACAGAGTTAACTATGGCTACACCTTC
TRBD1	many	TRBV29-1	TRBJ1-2	CSAMRDRVNGYTF	TGCAGCGCCATGCGGGACAGGGTTAATGGCTACACCTTC
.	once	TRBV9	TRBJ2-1	CASSANVGQEFF	TGTGCCAGCAGCGCAAATGTGGGGCAGGAGTTCTTC
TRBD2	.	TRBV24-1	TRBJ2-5	CATGSGGEETQYF	TGTGCCACCGGTAGCGGGGGGGAAGAGACCCAGTACTTC